Following are 18 T cell receptor beta chains from one sample sequenced in a study of OX40 agonist ivuxolimab in advanced cancers. Measured with immunoSEQ multiplex PCR; TCRdb has only the in-frame clones, and not every one. In the table there are about 12,000 clones, approximately 78% of which are singletons. The sample was CD4+ or CD8+ T cells sorted from blood, taken in a trial of the OX40 agonist ivuxolimab. The receptors derive from an adult with an advanced solid tumor such as melanoma, head and neck, liver or kidney cancer.

The genes are TRBV6-1 and TRBJ2-1; D remains ambiguous. This CDR3 comprises 15 residues. CDR1 and CDR2 from the germline V gene are MNHNS and SASEGT. The germline V and J ends were trimmed by 0 bases and 0 bases, with 6 bases remaining between them. The CDR3 region is CASSEAVSSYNEQFF. CDR3 sequence (DNA): TGTGCCAGCAGTGAAGCTGTCAGCTCCTACAATGAGCAGTTCTTC.

V usage is TRBV15 and J usage is TRBJ2-2, with 7 bases aligning to TRBD1. The length of the CDR3 is 13 residues. The ends lost 8 bases at V and 4 bases at J; junction bases unmatched: 4. Germline-derived CDR1 and CDR2 are LNHNV and YYDKDF (reference sequence). CDR3 coding DNA: TGTGCCACCCGTCCAGGGGGCACCGGGGAGCTGTTTTTT. It translates to CATRPGGTGELFF.

For this clone: This specimen includes other DNA sequences encoding the same CDR3. V and J are TRBV18 and TRBJ2-3; a possible D gene is TRBD2 (5 bases). The V end was cut by 3 bases, the J end by 2 bases, with 6 bases between. This CDR3 contains 13 residues. Germline CDR1 KGHSH, CDR2 LQKENI. The CDR3 nucleotides read TGTGCCAGCTCACCGGACTCCACAGATACGCAGTATTTT. This encodes CASSPDSTDTQYF.

The chain has TRBV4-1 and TRBJ2-6; 10 bases match TRBD1. Trimming at V came to 1 base and at J to 0 bases, leaving 12 bases not matched to a gene. This CDR3 region has 21 residues. Germline assignment: CDR1 MGHRA and CDR2 YSYEKL. The DNA of the CDR3 is TGCGCCAGCAGCCAAGGAATTGGGACAGGGGCTTTTACCTCTGGGGCCAACGTCCTGACTTTC. Its translation: CASSQGIGTGAFTSGANVLTF.

CDR3 sequence reads: CSVDLTSGVNEQFF. In DNA form, the CDR3 reads TGCAGCGTCGACCTTACTAGCGGGGTAAATGAGCAGTTCTTC. This rearrangement joins TRBV29-1 to TRBJ2-1; 10 nucleotides agree with TRBD2. J gave up 7 bases and V 6 bases, and 9 bases lay outside the gene matches. Germline CDR1 SQVTM, CDR2 ANQGSEA. The CDR3 is 14 residues long.

The chain carries TRBV15 and TRBJ2-7; 7 positions match TRBD2. CDR1 and CDR2 (germline): LNHNV, YYDKDF (reference sequence). There are 13 residues in the CDR3. J was trimmed by 3 bases and V by 3 bases; bases with no gene match: 2. CDR3 nucleotides: TGTGCCACCAGCAGCCTAGCGGACTACGAGCAGTACTTC. Translating gives CATSSLADYEQYF.

V usage is TRBV18 and J usage is TRBJ2-5, with D possibly matching TRBD1 (6 bases). From germline, CDR1 is KGHSH and CDR2 LQKENI. Trimming removed 4 bases from V and 2 bases from J, with 17 bases in between. The CDR3 covers 16 residues. The CDR3 sequence: CASSLKTGGRQETQYF. The CDR3 coding sequence is TGTGCCAGCTCACTGAAGACAGGTGGGAGACAAGAGACCCAGTACTTC.

The CDR3 here is CASSQGASLAYEQYF. The CDR3 DNA is TGCGCCAGCAGCCAAGGGGCCAGTCTAGCCTACGAGCAGTACTTC. This sequence joins TRBV4-3 and TRBJ2-7, with D hard to call. Per the germline V gene, CDR1 is LGHNA and CDR2 is YSLEER. The CDR3 spans 15 residues. Trimming took 1 base from V and 2 from J, leaving 12 bases between them.

The chain employs TRBV7-9 and TRBJ2-1; 12 bases are a match to TRBD2. Germline CDR1 and CDR2: SEHNR and FQNEAQ (reference sequence). The CDR3 runs to 18 residues. Germline trimming cut 0 bases from V and 8 bases from J; bases unmatched to any gene: 11. The CDR3 region has the DNA TGTGCCAGCAGCTTAGCGTTTCTAGCGGGAGGGCCTGGGGATGAGCAGTTCTTC. This encodes CASSLAFLAGGPGDEQFF.

The chain combines TRBV29-1 with TRBJ2-7; no reliable D call. Trimming cost V 0 bases and J 6 bases, with 9 bases left between them. CDR1 is SQVTM, CDR2 ANQGSEA, per germline. This CDR3 has 12 residues. CDR3 nucleotides: TGCAGCGTTGAAGACTCCCCTTTCGAGCAGTACTTC. Its translation is CSVEDSPFEQYF.

The rearrangement joins TRBV7-2 to TRBJ2-1; D might be TRBD2 (6 bases). The CDR3 has 15 amino acids. Per the germline V gene, CDR1 is SGHTA and CDR2 is FQGNSA. V lost 5 bases and J lost 3, with 14 bases in between. CDR3 sequence: CASSPGAGNYNEQFF. The CDR3 nucleotides read TGTGCCAGCAGCCCCGGGGCGGGAAACTACAATGAGCAGTTCTTC.

The V gene is TRBV29-1, the J gene TRBJ2-2; 8 bases match TRBD2. CDR1 SQVTM and CDR2 ANQGSEA come from the germline V gene. V lost 0 bases, J lost 5 bases, and 8 bases stayed unmatched. The CDR3 sequence is 16 residues long. The CDR3 loop reads CSVEEVAGGDTGELFF. CDR3 in DNA: TGCAGCGTTGAAGAGGTTGCGGGAGGAGATACCGGGGAGCTGTTTTTT.

The V and J genes are TRBV4-3 and TRBJ2-1; D gene ambiguous. Trimming left V 1 base short and J 0 bases short, with 7 bases between. Germline V gene data show CDR1 as LGHNA and CDR2 as YSLEER. The CDR3 contains 15 residues. The chain's CDR3 is CASSQARSSYNEQFF. CDR3 DNA: TGCGCCAGCAGCCAAGCGAGAAGCTCCTACAATGAGCAGTTCTTC.

In regard to this clone: An end of the junction does not agree with germline; a read error may underlie this. This chain links TRBV25-1 with TRBJ1-1; D perhaps matches TRBD1 (6 bases). The CDR3 covers 13 residues. Germline assignment: CDR1 MGHDK and CDR2 SYGVNS. The CDR3 nucleotides read TGTGCCAGCAGTGAATGGGGGACACCCGAAGGTTTCTTT. Translating it yields CASSEWGTPEGFF. The whole variable domain, filled in from reference TRBV25-1 and TRBJ1-1, reads EADIYQTPRYLVIGTGKKITLECSQTMGHDKMYWYQQDPGMELHLIHYSYGVNSTEKGDLSSESTVSRIRTEHFPLTLESARPSHTSQYLCASSEWGTPEGFFGQGTRLTVV.

The chain couples TRBV4-2 to TRBJ2-4; no clear D. CDR1 is LGHNA and CDR2 is YNFKEQ in the germline V gene. The ends were cut back, 6 bases at V and 0 bases at J, with 6 bases in the middle. CDR3 length: 13 amino acids. This chain's CDR3 is CASRGLAKNIQYF. In DNA form, the CDR3 reads TGTGCCAGCAGAGGGCTAGCCAAAAACATTCAGTACTTC.

J is TRBJ2-5 and V is TRBV27; D call uncertain. The germline V and J ends were trimmed by 8 bases and 5 bases, with 12 bases remaining between them. CDR3 length: 12 amino acids. Germline V lookup: CDR1 MNHEY, CDR2 SMNVEV (reference sequence). Here the CDR3 DNA reads TGTGCCAGCCGCTTGGACGGGGAGACCCAGTACTTC. Translating it yields CASRLDGETQYF.

A single count supports this clone. Here the CDR3 reads CASSLPTGRNTEAFF. The CDR3 DNA follows: TGTGCCAGCAGCTTACCGACAGGGAGGAACACTGAAGCTTTCTTT. The chain uses TRBV7-9 and TRBJ1-1; 7 bases fit TRBD1. Germline CDR1 SEHNR, CDR2 FQNEAQ (reference sequence). Trimming removed 2 bases from V and 1 base from J; junction bases left unmatched: 4. The CDR3 is made up of 15 amino acids.

V gene TRBV6-6 combines with J gene TRBJ2-7; weak D call: TRBD1 (6 bases). Trimming removed 10 bases from V and 3 bases from J, with 19 bases in between. Germline V gives CDR1 MNHNY, CDR2 SVGAGI (reference sequence). CDR3 size: 14 residues. The chain's CDR3 is CATTGVGTNYEQYF. The CDR3 DNA reads TGTGCCACAACAGGCGTGGGGACAAACTACGAGCAGTACTTC.